Listed below are T cell receptor beta chains from one sample, sequenced in a study of blood T cell repertoires in COVID-19. Sequencing used immunoSEQ multiplex PCR; TCRdb keeps in-frame clones, though not all of them. The repertoire has some 160,000 clones, roughly nine tenths of them found once; the top ten carry approximately 3%. The sequenced material came from peripheral blood. Every receptor here comes from a woman aged 60-70 years with active COVID-19. CDR3s include the opening cysteine and the closing phenylalanine or tryptophan.

v_gene	j_gene	CDR3aa
TRBV9	TRBJ2-1	CASRRSGGLAGGGDEQFF
TRBV27	TRBJ2-1	CASSDLGLADNEQFF
TRBV27	TRBJ1-6	CASSSGRGRDSPLHF
TRBV19	TRBJ1-5	CASSIAKLSNQPQHF
TRBV18	TRBJ1-1	CASSPTRGRNTEAFF
TRBV3-1/TRBV3-2	TRBJ2-1	CASSHRGLVYREGSYNEQFF
TRBV7-2	TRBJ2-1	CASSLYGREQFF
TRBV14	TRBJ2-7	CASSQNRVGEQYF
TRBV27	TRBJ1-2	CASSFRTGGNYGYTF
TRBV4-2	TRBJ1-3	CASSQDPVSGNTIYF
TRBV27	TRBJ2-3	CASSPNGRDTQYF
TRBV19	TRBJ1-5	CASIDRGPTSNQPQHF
TRBV30	TRBJ1-3	CAWSTGISGNTIYF
TRBV7-9	TRBJ2-5	CAIAIFGQIQETQYF
TRBV19	TRBJ2-7	CASRLDRSSYEQYF
TRBV4-1	TRBJ2-7	CASSPGVPGQGGNEQYF
TRBV6-2/TRBV6-3	TRBJ2-7	CASSSPGGNEQYF
TRBV9	TRBJ2-3	CASGGQLSTDTQYF
TRBV6-2/TRBV6-3	TRBJ1-1	CASSPGGRNTEAFF
TRBV28	TRBJ2-1	CASSLPPGLARNEQFF
TRBV6-5	TRBJ2-7	CASSQTINYEQYF